The clone carrying this T cell receptor beta chain came up a few times. Its specificity is unknown. These data belong to a study of beta chain features in type 1 diabetes. Per the germline V gene, CDR1 is SQVTM and CDR2 is ANQGSEA. The CDR3 length is 14 residues. The trim removed 4 bases at V and 0 bases at J, leaving 5 bases unmatched. The sequenced template was cDNA made from the entire isolated RNA. Method: immunoSEQ multiplex PCR; TCRdb's copy keeps in-frame clones and lacks some. The table lists 600,000 to 700,000 clones, around 12% of them singletons. Cell sorting via CD45RO/CCR7/CD25/CD127/CD95/CD27 was performed to obtain CD4+ naive, central memory, regulatory and stem cell-like memory cells. Sorted cells reached over 95% purity in every population. Whole-study findings and limits: At VDJ recombination sites, type 1 diabetes patients had fewer insertions and more deleted nucleotides. Moderate but significant shortening of TCRB CDR3s was recorded in all four CD4+ subsets from Type 1 diabetes patients.

The gene calls are TRBV29-1 and TRBJ2-7; TRBD2 aligns across 8 bases. The source material was naive CD4+ T cells from blood. The sequence derives from a man aged 30-40 years with type 1 diabetes. The CDR3 reads CSVAGAGDSYEQYF. The CDR3 DNA reads TGCAGCGTTGCTGGAGCGGGGGACTCCTACGAGCAGTACTTC.